This T cell receptor beta chain is from a study of cytomegalovirus exposure and HLA in healthy donors. Study observations and caveats: Highest at DRB1 and lowest at HLA-C, TCR association rates differed among HLA loci in a later analysis. A later analysis appeared to link common viral pathogens to several of the most significant clusters.

As concerns this clone: Its specificity is not known.

The PCR employed 60 Vbeta primers together with 13 Jbeta primers. Measured with immunoSEQ multiplex PCR; TCRdb has only the in-frame clones, and not every one. Here the sample spans approximately 200,000 clones, 79% being singletons. Germline V CDR1 and CDR2: SGDLS, YYNGEE. The CDR3 has 15 amino acids. With V trimmed by 2 bases and J by 4 bases, 7 bases remained unmatched. The receptor was derived from a woman younger than 30 in good health and CMV-seronegative. The sequencing input was PBMCs. This chain connects TRBV9 to TRBJ2-3, with 7 bases matching TRBD2. In DNA, the CDR3 is TGTGCCAGCAGCGTTGGTAGCGGGTTCCCAGATACGCAGTATTTT. As protein: CASSVGSGFPDTQYF.